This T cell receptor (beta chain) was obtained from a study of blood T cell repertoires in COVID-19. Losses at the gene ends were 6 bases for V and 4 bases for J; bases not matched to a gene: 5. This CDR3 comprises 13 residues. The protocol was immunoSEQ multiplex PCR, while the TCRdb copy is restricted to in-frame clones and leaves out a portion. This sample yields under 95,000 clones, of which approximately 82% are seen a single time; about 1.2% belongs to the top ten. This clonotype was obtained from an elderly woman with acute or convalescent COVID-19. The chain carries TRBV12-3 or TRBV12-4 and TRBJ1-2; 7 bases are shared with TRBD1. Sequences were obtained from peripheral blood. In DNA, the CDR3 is TGTGCCAGCAGGATGGGACAGAGCTATGGCTACACCTTC. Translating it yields CASRMGQSYGYTF.